This TCR beta chain comes out of a study of graft-versus-host responses after intestinal transplantation (dated by TCRdb to 2020 to 2023). With regard to the full study: Recipients received multivisceral, liver-intestinal, or isolated intestinal transplants. Every recipient was given anti-thymocyte globulin induction, then maintenance tacrolimus and steroids for 2 to 4 years. Bulk TCR-beta CDR3 sequencing was used to track graft-versus-host and host-versus-graft alloreactive T cell clones in the graft, circulation and bone marrow after intestinal transplantation. Alloreactive clones were identified by sequencing pre-transplant mixed lymphocyte reaction products and comparing them with unstimulated pre-transplant donor and recipient T cells. The cohort enrolled approximately 24 intestinal transplant recipients including one retransplant, and a few patients lacking pretransplant specimens were excluded. A peak of at least 4% donor T cells among recipient peripheral blood mononuclear cells was the definition used for donor T cell macrochimerism. Rather than going through the commercial service, samples from a few later patients were sequenced in-house on an Illumina MiSeq and processed with MiXCR. The study at large found these results: Conclusions were limited by the relatively low number and heterogeneity of intestinal transplant patients. GvH clones were detected in recipient bone marrow, and some of these GvH clones were observed earlier in ileal mucosa or blood, consistent with an intestinal mucosal origin. In patients with donor T cell macrochimerism, the allografts had high GvH to HvG T cell clonal ratios. Early after transplant, declines in HvG clones were associated with peak levels of circulating GvH clones.

The V end loses 0 bases and the J end loses 3 bases, and a stretch of 14 bases separates them. Reading from cysteine to phenylalanine, the CDR3 counts 16 amino acids. Kept here is only the CDR3 DNA, which spans 48 bases and is read in frame from base 1. The germline V gene specifies SNHLY as CDR1 and FYNNEI as CDR2. In the first month after transplant, blood samples were collected up to 4 times, and after that at least monthly when available. Note on this clone: Its antigen is still unknown. Within one base of it there is no much larger clone, and no base qualities were kept.

Library creation used the immunoSEQ multiplex PCR assay. High-throughput TCR-beta CDR3 sequencing of genomic DNA from most patients was performed by Adaptive Biotechnologies. The paper's data handling went like this. TCR sequencing data were retrieved from Adaptive's ImmunoSEQ software for around 18 patients, whereas a few other patients were processed with MiXCR and VDJtools. CDR3 nucleotide sequences shared by donor and recipient were removed because the origin of these sequences could not be assigned. To count as alloreactive, a clone needed at least 2-fold expansion over unstimulated cells and a minimum CFSE-low frequency of 0.002% (template counts) or 0.001% (read counts). Clones detected in sequenced pre-transplant spleen, lymph node, or MLR CFSE-low populations of the donor or recipient were defined as mappable. The cumulative frequency of alloreactive clones was calculated as a percentage of all sequences, weighted by copy number. TCRdb holds this immuneACCESS table with in-frame rearrangements only. Some clones are missing; in checked studies, unresolved V genes explain under half, and the rest has no known cause. From that table come the V and J calls and clone size; the DNA was used to work out D and trimming. The sample data list 40,000 or so clones, and roughly 89% of these were observed just once. The ten most abundant clones make up around 7% of the sample.

The rearrangement combines TRBV2 with TRBJ1-1, and perhaps TRBD1 as D gene, on 6 matching bases. The source material was PBMCs, sampled approximately 270 days after transplant. This TCR derives from a human patient who received an intestinal transplant, so some T cells may come from the graft donor. The sequenced DNA: TGTGCCAGCAGTGAAGCAATAGGACAGAGTGACACTGAAGCTTTCTTT. This yields the protein CASSEAIGQSDTEAFF.